Reported below is one TCR beta chain. The antigen it binds to is not known. The record has no base qualities; no much larger clone is one base away. The sample is drawn from a study of blood T cell repertoires in COVID-19 (TCRdb year 2020). Regarding the research as a whole: Collaborator samples came from the United States, Italy and Spain and covered acute and convalescent phases of COVID-19. The prospective study material was composed of cDNA or gDNA derived from T cells, B-cell-depleted T cells, or PBMCs. Subjects who had been exposed to COVID-19, were actively infected with it, or had recovered from it provided the deeply sampled blood TCRbeta repertoires that made up the dataset. A freely available public database, intended as a resource for researchers studying the immune response to SARS-CoV-2, is where the repertoires were released. Samples came from the ongoing ImmuneRACE study (first 160 participants) plus 1,254 subjects from 6 global collaborators. A de-identified subject ID, COVID-19 status, age in years and sex were almost always included in the sample metadata. Where available, HLA class I and class II types were taken from metadata supplied by the sample provider and were not determined by assay-based typing.

Collaborating institutions collected whole blood in K2EDTA tubes following their own protocols. Collaborator samples were shipped for TCRbeta analysis as frozen whole blood, isolated PBMCs, or DNA extracted from either sample type. Spanning cysteine to phenylalanine, the CDR3 consists of 16 amino acids. This entry keeps only the CDR3 DNA: 48 bases, framed from base 1. Ends trimmed: V by 1 base, J by 4 bases; bases unmatched to a gene: 9. As encoded in the germline V gene, CDR1 is MNHEY while CDR2 is SVGAGI. Results the study describes overall, beyond this receptor: The amount of clinical and demographic metadata varied by source and participant and was provided uncurated.

TCRbeta CDR3 regions were amplified from genomic DNA using the immunoSEQ Assay, a bias-controlled multiplex PCR. In the original analysis: The number of nucleated cells in each sample was estimated by amplification of reference gene primers within the assay. To quantify the absolute abundance of each unique TCRbeta CDR3 rearrangement, sequence reads were collapsed and filtered. For each sample, productive Simpson clonality was calculated as the square root of Simpson's diversity index across productive rearrangements. This is the immuneACCESS table as TCRdb keeps it, with only in-frame sequences that have V and J called. A part of the clones is gone; compared with another copy, unresolved V genes explain less than half, and the rest is unexplained. That table is the source of V, J and clone size, and D and trimming were worked out from the DNA. This sample holds about 300,000 clones; 85% to 90% were observed only once. 1.3% of the sample rests with the top ten.

The sequencing input was peripheral blood. This sequence uses TRBV6-5 and TRBJ1-2; 7 junctional bases match TRBD1. The sequence was obtained from a man between 65 and 80 years old with acute or convalescent COVID-19. The CDR3 protein is CASSYLGTEGGYGYTF. The nucleotide sequence is TGTGCCAGCAGTTACTTAGGGACAGAAGGGGGCTATGGCTACACCTTC.